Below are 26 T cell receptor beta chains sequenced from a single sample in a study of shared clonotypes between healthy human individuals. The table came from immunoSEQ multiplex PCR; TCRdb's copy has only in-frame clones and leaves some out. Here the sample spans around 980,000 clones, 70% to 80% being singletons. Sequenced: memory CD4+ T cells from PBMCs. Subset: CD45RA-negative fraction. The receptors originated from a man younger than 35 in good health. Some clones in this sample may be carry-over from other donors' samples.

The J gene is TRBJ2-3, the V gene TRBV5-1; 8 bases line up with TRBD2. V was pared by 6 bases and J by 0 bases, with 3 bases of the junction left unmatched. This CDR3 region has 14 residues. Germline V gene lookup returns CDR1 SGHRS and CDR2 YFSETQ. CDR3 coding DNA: TGCGCCAGCAACGGCGGGAGGAGCACAGATACGCAGTATTTT. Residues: CASNGGRSTDTQYF.

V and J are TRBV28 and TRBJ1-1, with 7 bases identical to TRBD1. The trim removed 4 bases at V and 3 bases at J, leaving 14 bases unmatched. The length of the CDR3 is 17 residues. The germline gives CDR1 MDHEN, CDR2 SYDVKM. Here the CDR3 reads CASSSYRGALIDTEAFF. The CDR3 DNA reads TGTGCCAGCAGTTCCTACAGGGGTGCCCTGATCGACACTGAAGCTTTCTTT. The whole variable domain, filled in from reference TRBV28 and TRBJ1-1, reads DVKVTQSSRYLVKRTGEKVFLECVQDMDHENMFWYRQDPGLGLRLIYFSYDVKMKEKGDIPEGYSVSREKKERFSLILESASTNQTSMYLCASSSYRGALIDTEAFFGQGTRLTVV.

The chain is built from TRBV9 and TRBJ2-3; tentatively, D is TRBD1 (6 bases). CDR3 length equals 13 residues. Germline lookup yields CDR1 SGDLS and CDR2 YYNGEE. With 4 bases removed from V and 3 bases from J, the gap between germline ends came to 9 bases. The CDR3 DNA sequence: TGTGCCAGCAGCCGAGACAGGACAGATACGCAGTATTTT. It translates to CASSRDRTDTQYF.

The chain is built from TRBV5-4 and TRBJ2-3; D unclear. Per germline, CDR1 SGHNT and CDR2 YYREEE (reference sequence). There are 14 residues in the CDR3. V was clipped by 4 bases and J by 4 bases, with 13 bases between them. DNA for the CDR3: TGTGCCAGCAGCCCCGACCGCTGGGCAGATACGCAGTATTTT. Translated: CASSPDRWADTQYF.

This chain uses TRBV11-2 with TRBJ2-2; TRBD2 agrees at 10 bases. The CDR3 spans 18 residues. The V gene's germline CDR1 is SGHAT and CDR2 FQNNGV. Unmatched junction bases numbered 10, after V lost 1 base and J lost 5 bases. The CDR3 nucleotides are TGTGCCAGCAGCTTAGGCGTCATTAGCGGGAGGAGGACCGGGGAGCTGTTTTTT. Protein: CASSLGVISGRRTGELFF. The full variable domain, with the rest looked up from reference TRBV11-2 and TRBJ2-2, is EAGVAQSPRYKIIEKRQSVAFWCNPISGHATLYWYQQILGQGPKLLIQFQNNGVVDDSQLPKDRFSAERLKGVDSTLKIQPAKLEDSAVYLCASSLGVISGRRTGELFFGEGSRLTVL.

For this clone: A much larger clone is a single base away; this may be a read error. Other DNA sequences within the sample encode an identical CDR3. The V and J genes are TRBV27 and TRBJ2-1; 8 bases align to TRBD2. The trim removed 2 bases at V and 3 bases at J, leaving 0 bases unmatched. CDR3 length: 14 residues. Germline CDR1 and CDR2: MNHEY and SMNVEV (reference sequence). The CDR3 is CASSLAGGYNEQFF. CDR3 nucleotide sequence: TGTGCCAGCAGTTTAGCGGGAGGCTACAATGAGCAGTTCTTC.

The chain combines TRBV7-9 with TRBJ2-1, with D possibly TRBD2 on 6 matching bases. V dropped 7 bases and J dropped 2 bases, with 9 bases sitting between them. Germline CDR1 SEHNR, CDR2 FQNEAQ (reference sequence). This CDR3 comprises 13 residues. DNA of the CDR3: TGTGCCAGCACCCGGGGGACCTACAATGAGCAGTTCTTC. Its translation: CASTRGTYNEQFF.

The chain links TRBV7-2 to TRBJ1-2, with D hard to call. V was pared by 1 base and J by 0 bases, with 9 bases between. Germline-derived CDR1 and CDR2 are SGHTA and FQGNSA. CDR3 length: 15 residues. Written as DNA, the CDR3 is TGTGCCAGCAGCTTAGTGGTGCAAACTAACTATGGCTACACCTTC. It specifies CASSLVVQTNYGYTF.

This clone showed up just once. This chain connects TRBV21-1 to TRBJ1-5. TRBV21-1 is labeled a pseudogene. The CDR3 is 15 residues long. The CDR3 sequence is CASRKTANSNQPQHF. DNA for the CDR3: TGTGCCAGCAGGAAGACTGCAAATAGCAATCAGCCCCAGCATTTT.

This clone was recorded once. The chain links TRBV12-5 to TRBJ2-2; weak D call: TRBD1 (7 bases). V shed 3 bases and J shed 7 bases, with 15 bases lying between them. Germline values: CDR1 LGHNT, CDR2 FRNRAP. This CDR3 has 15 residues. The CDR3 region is CASGFGQGGSGELFF. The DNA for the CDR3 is TGTGCTAGTGGTTTTGGGCAGGGGGGCAGCGGGGAGCTGTTTTTT.

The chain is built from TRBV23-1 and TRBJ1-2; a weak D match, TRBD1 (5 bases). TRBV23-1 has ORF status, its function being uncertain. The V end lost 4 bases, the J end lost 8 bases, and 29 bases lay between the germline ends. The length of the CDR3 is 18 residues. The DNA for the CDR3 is TGCGCCAGCAGTCTCAACCGGGACTCGGGGGGGAATATAAAGGGCTACACCTTC. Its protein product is CASSLNRDSGGNIKGYTF.

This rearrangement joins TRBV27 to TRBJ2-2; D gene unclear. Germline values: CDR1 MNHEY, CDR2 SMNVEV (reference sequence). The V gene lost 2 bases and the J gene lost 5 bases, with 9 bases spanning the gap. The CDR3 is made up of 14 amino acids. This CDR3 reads CASSLLLGTGELFF. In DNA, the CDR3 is TGTGCCAGCAGTTTACTCCTTGGGACCGGGGAGCTGTTTTTT.

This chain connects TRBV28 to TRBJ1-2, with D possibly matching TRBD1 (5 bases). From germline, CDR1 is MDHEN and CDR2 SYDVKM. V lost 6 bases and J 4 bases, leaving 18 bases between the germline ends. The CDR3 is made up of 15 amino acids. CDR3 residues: CASSFNSWGSYGYTF. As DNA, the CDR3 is TGTGCCAGCAGCTTCAACTCGTGGGGGAGCTATGGCTACACCTTC.

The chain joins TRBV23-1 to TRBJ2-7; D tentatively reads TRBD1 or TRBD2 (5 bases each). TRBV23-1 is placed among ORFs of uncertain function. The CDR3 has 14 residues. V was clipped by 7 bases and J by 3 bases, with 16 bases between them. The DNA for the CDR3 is TGCGCCAGCACCAAAGGCCCGAGGGGCTACGAGCAGTACTTC. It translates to CASTKGPRGYEQYF.

The DNA of the CDR3 is TGTGCCTGGAGTGTCGGGGGCTCGGGGGATACGCAGTATTTT. This translates into CAWSVGGSGDTQYF. This rearrangement joins TRBV30 to TRBJ2-3; D could derive from TRBD1 or TRBD2 (6 bases each). The CDR3 is 14 residues long. Germline CDR1 GTSNPN, CDR2 SVGIG (reference sequence). V was clipped by 0 bases and J by 6 bases, with 13 bases between them.

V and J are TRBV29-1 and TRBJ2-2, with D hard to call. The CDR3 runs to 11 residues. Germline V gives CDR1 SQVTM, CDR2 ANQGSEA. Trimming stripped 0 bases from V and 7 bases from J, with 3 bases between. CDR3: CSVEDRGELFF. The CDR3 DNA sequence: TGCAGCGTTGAAGATCGCGGGGAGCTGTTTTTT.

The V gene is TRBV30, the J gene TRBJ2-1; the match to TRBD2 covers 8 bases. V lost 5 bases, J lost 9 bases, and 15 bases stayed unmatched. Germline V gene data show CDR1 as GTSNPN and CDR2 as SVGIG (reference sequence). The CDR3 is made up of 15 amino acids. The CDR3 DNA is TGTGCCTGGGAGGTTCGAGGACTAGCCGACAGTGAGCAGTTCTTC. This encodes CAWEVRGLADSEQFF.

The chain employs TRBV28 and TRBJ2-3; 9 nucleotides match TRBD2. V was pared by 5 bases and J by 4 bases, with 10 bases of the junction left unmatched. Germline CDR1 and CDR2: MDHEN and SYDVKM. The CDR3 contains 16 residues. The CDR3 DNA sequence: TGTGCCAGCAGTCCCGCGCCTAGCGGGACCCCAGATACGCAGTATTTT. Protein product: CASSPAPSGTPDTQYF.

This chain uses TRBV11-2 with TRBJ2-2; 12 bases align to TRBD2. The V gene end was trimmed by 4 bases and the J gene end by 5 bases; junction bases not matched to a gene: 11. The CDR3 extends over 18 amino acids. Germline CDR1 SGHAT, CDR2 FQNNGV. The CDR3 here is CASSSPSGRAGVTGELFF. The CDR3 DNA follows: TGTGCCAGCAGCTCTCCTAGCGGGAGGGCCGGGGTAACCGGGGAGCTGTTTTTT.

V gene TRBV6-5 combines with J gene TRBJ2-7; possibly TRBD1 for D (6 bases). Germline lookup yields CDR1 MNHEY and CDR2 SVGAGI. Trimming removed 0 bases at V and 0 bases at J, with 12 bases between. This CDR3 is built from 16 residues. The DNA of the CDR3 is TGTGCCAGCAGTTACTCACGTGTCAGGGGCTCCTACGAGCAGTACTTC. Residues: CASSYSRVRGSYEQYF.

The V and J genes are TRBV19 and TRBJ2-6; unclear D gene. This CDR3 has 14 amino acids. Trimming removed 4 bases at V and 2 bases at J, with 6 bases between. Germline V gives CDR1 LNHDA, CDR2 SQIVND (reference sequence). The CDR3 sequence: CASSRVAGANVLTF. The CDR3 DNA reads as TGTGCCAGTAGTAGAGTCGCTGGGGCCAACGTCCTGACTTTC.

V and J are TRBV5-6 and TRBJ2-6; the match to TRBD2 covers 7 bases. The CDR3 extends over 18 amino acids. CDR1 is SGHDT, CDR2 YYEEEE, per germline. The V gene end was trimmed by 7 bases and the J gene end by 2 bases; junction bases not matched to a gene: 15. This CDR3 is CASHIGGGLSTGANVLTF. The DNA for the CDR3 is TGTGCCAGCCACATTGGGGGGGGACTTAGTACTGGGGCCAACGTCCTGACTTTC.

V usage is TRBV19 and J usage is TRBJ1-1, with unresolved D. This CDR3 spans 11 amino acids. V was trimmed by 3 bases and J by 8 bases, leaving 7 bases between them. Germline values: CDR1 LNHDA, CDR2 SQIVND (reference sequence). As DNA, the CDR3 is TGTGCCAGTAGTATGTGGCAGGAAGCTTTCTTT. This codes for CASSMWQEAFF.

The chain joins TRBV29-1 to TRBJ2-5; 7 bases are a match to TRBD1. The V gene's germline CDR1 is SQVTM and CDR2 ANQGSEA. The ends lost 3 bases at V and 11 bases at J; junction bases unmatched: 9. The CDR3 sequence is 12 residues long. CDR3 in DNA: TGCAGCGTTGACCAACAGGGGTACAAGCAGTACTTC. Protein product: CSVDQQGYKQYF.

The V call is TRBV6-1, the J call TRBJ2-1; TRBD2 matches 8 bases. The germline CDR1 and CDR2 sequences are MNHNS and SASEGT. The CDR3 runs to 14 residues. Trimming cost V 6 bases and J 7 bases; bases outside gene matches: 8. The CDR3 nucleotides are TGTGCCAGCAGGATTACTAGCGGACGGAATGAGCAGTTCTTC. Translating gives CASRITSGRNEQFF.

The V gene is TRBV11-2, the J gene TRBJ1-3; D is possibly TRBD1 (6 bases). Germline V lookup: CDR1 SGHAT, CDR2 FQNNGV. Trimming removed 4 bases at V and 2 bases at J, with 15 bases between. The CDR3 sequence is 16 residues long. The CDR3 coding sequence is TGTGCCAGCAGCTCCCTTCAGGGGAGAGCTGGAAACACCATATATTTT. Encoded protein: CASSSLQGRAGNTIYF. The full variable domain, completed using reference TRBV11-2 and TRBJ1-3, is EAGVAQSPRYKIIEKRQSVAFWCNPISGHATLYWYQQILGQGPKLLIQFQNNGVVDDSQLPKDRFSAERLKGVDSTLKIQPAKLEDSAVYLCASSSLQGRAGNTIYFGEGSWLTVV.